This T cell receptor beta chain is from a study of blood T cells in healthy people across ages. Study details: Through template switching, about one barcoded beta molecule was captured per two T cells, as measured in model experiments.

With 3 bases removed from V and 3 bases from J, the gap between germline ends came to 17 bases. Germline loops: CDR1 DFQATT, CDR2 SNEGSKA (reference sequence). The CDR3 contains 15 residues. Russia was home to the donors, healthy Caucasian individuals aged 6 to 90. With a J-beta primer mix and a sample-barcoded 5' primer, a second PCR ran roughly 6 to 11 cycles. TCRdb reprocessed the 5' RACE reads via MiXCR and lists one record per CDR3 protein. Among approximately 1.5 million distinct CDR3 sequences listed, 35% to 45% were seen once. The receptor was derived from a young woman in good health. This chain joins TRBV20-1 and TRBJ1-1; tentative D call: TRBD1 (6 bases). The material sequenced was blood. The CDR3 sequence: CSARHGGRPDTEAFF. The CDR3 DNA follows: TGCAGTGCTAGGCATGGGGGCCGACCGGACACTGAAGCTTTCTTT.